One sample yielded the 22 T cell receptor beta chains listed below, sequenced in a study of T cells in Graves' hyperthyroidism and ophthalmopathy. From RNA transcripts, TCR beta CDR3 regions were amplified. HTBI primers drove first-round RT-PCR of the TCR CDR3. TCRdb re-called the multiplex PCR reads with MiXCR, one entry per CDR3 protein. There are a few hundred thousand distinct CDR3 sequences in the sample; 13% to 15% occur only once, and over 11% lies in the top ten. Sequencing was performed on blood. These TCRs come from a woman aged 40 to 49 with Graves' hyperthyroidism.

This clonotype has a count of ten or more. The gene calls are TRBV5-1 and TRBJ2-5, with D hard to call. Germline V gene lookup returns CDR1 SGHRS and CDR2 YFSETQ. Deletions cut 4 bases from V and 2 bases from J, with 6 bases between. The CDR3 spans 12 residues. For the CDR3, the DNA is TGCGCCAGCAGCATAACACAAGAGACCCAGTACTTC. Protein: CASSITQETQYF.

V and J are TRBV18 and TRBJ2-5, with D unresolved. CDR3 length: 15 amino acids. The germline gives CDR1 KGHSH, CDR2 LQKENI. V lost 6 bases and J 1 base, leaving 15 bases between the germline ends. CDR3 protein: CASSRNLGTQETQYF. In nucleotides, the CDR3 is TGTGCCAGCTCGCGAAACCTGGGCACCCAAGAGACCCAGTACTTC.

This clonotype was counted ten times or more. The chain has TRBV20-1 and TRBJ2-1, with a tentative D call TRBD2 (7 bases). The CDR3 has 16 amino acids. Per the germline V gene, CDR1 is DFQATT and CDR2 is SNEGSKA (reference sequence). V was shortened by 1 base and J by 0 bases, with 13 bases between the two germline ends. CDR3 coding DNA: TGCAGTGCTAGAGGAGGGGGGGGAGTCTCCTACAATGAGCAGTTCTTC. This gives the protein CSARGGGGVSYNEQFF.

This clonotype was observed at least ten times. The CDR3 region has the DNA TGCAGTGCTAGCCTAACCTACGAGCAGTACTTC. Its translation is CSASLTYEQYF. The chain recombines TRBV20-1 with TRBJ2-7; D ambiguous. Germline V gene lookup returns CDR1 DFQATT and CDR2 SNEGSKA (reference sequence). V gave up 3 bases and J gave up 2 bases, with 5 bases separating them. The CDR3 runs 11 residues.

Turning to this clonotype: One end of the junction is discordant with germline, which a read error may explain. The chain combines TRBV5-1 with TRBJ2-7; 7 bases map to TRBD2. CDR1 and CDR2 (germline): SGHRS, YFSETQ. CDR3 length equals 12 residues. The CDR3 reads CTSSLGRAEQYF. The DNA of the CDR3 is TGCACCAGCAGCTTGGGGAGGGCCGAGCAGTACTTC.

This clonotype was seen ten or more times. The genes are TRBV20-1 and TRBJ2-7; 8 bases are a match to TRBD2. V was pared by 0 bases and J by 0 bases, with 7 bases of the junction left unmatched. Germline values: CDR1 DFQATT, CDR2 SNEGSKA (reference sequence). The CDR3 covers 16 residues. The CDR3 DNA sequence: TGCAGTGCTAGAGATCCCGCGGGAGGTGTCTCCTACGAGCAGTACTTC. Amino acids: CSARDPAGGVSYEQYF.

This clonotype was recorded at least ten times. V is TRBV2 and J is TRBJ2-3; a weak D match, TRBD2 (6 bases). CDR1 and CDR2 (germline): SNHLY, FYNNEI. The CDR3 has 15 residues. V shed 2 bases and J shed 4 bases, with 13 bases lying between them. The CDR3 region has the DNA TGTGCCAGCAGTGAATTGGGGGGAGGTGCAGATACGCAGTATTTT. It encodes CASSELGGGADTQYF.

The chain carries TRBV27 and TRBJ2-7; a possible D gene is TRBD2 (5 bases). This CDR3 has 14 amino acids. Trimming pared 2 bases from V and 2 bases from J, leaving 10 bases between. Per germline, CDR1 MNHEY and CDR2 SMNVEV (reference sequence). CDR3 residues: CASSLAGLPYEQYF. In DNA form, the CDR3 reads TGTGCCAGCAGTTTAGCAGGACTCCCCTACGAGCAGTACTTC.

This clonotype has ten or more counts. The rearrangement uses TRBV12-3 or TRBV12-4 and TRBJ2-6; no firm D call. The V and J ends lost 4 bases and 2 bases respectively, with 3 bases between them. CDR3 length equals 13 residues. The CDR3 bases are TGTGCCAGCAGTTCAGCTGGGGCCAACGTCCTGACTTTC. This translates into CASSSAGANVLTF.

This clonotype came up many times. This chain joins TRBV19 and TRBJ2-1, with 8 bases fitting TRBD2. The CDR3 is made up of 17 amino acids. Germline V gene lookup returns CDR1 LNHDA and CDR2 SQIVND (reference sequence). After removal of 6 bases from V and 4 bases from J, the junction contained 14 bases not matched to a gene. The CDR3 region is CASSRENSGMGYNEQFF. In DNA form, the CDR3 reads TGTGCCAGTAGCCGCGAGAATAGCGGGATGGGGTACAATGAGCAGTTCTTC. The complete variable domain, with remaining parts taken from reference TRBV19 and TRBJ2-1, reads DGGITQSPKYLFRKEGQNVTLSCEQNLNHDAMYWYRQDPGQGLRLIYYSQIVNDFQKGDIAEGYSVSREKKESFPLTVTSAQKNPTAFYLCASSRENSGMGYNEQFFGPGTRLTVL.

The chain joins TRBV20-1 to TRBJ2-3; 8 positions agree with TRBD2. CDR1 and CDR2 (germline): DFQATT, SNEGSKA (reference sequence). Losses at the gene ends were 5 bases for V and 1 base for J; bases not matched to a gene: 5. The CDR3 contains 14 residues. The CDR3 loop reads CSAAPSGRTDTQYF. As DNA, the CDR3 is TGCAGTGCTGCCCCTAGCGGGCGCACAGATACGCAGTATTTT.

This clonotype has a handful of counts. V and J are TRBV18 and TRBJ1-6; D perhaps matches TRBD1 (6 bases). V lost 2 bases, J lost 6 bases, and 14 bases lay in between. Germline V gives CDR1 KGHSH, CDR2 LQKENI. The CDR3 totals 16 residues. CDR3 in DNA: TGTGCCAGCTCACCATACCTGGACAGAACTAATTCACCCCTCCACTTT. Translated: CASSPYLDRTNSPLHF.

This clonotype was counted ten times or more. For the CDR3, the DNA is TGTGCCAGCAGGAGTCAGCTTAATAATGGCAATGAGCAGTTCTTC. Encoded protein: CASRSQLNNGNEQFF. J is TRBJ2-1 and V is TRBV27; D not resolved. Trimming took 6 bases from V and 6 from J, leaving 18 bases between them. The V gene's germline CDR1 is MNHEY and CDR2 SMNVEV (reference sequence). This CDR3 is 15 amino acids long.

This clonotype appeared a few times. The V gene is TRBV20-1, the J gene TRBJ1-1, with 7 bases that match TRBD1. Germline CDR1 DFQATT, CDR2 SNEGSKA (reference sequence). J was trimmed by 5 bases and V by 2 bases; bases with no gene match: 14. This CDR3 contains 16 residues. The CDR3 DNA reads TGCAGTGCTAGACGGGGAGGGGGCTCCTCTGGGACTGAAGCTTTCTTT. This translates into CSARRGGGSSGTEAFF.

The chain has TRBV5-1 and TRBJ2-7, with TRBD2 matching 14 bases. The J call could be wrong; TRBJ2-1 is a better fit for the DNA end. Per the germline V gene, CDR1 is SGHRS and CDR2 is YFSETQ. This CDR3 comprises 15 residues. The CDR3 DNA reads TGCGCCAGCAGCTGGACTAGCGGGGGGTCCTACGAGCAGTTCTTC. Amino acids: CASSWTSGGSYEQFF.

This clonotype was counted many times. V is TRBV6-1 and J is TRBJ1-5; TRBD1 agrees at 8 bases. Looked up from germline, CDR1 is MNHNS and CDR2 is SASEGT. The CDR3 sequence is 14 residues long. The ends lost 7 bases at V and 2 bases at J; junction bases unmatched: 4. CDR3 coding DNA: TGTGCCAGCACCGGACAGGGAGGCAATCAGCCCCAGCATTTT. It translates to CASTGQGGNQPQHF.

This clonotype was counted at least ten times. This rearrangement joins TRBV2 to TRBJ2-1; TRBD2 might be the D (5 bases). The CDR3 is 15 amino acids. Trimming left V 4 bases short and J 1 base short, with 11 bases between. The germline V gene has CDR1 SNHLY and CDR2 FYNNEI. The CDR3 spells CASSVGRVSYNEQFF. The CDR3 DNA follows: TGTGCCAGCAGTGTCGGGCGGGTTTCCTACAATGAGCAGTTCTTC.

This clonotype was found many times. The chain has TRBV19 and TRBJ2-6, with D tentatively TRBD1 or TRBD2 (5 bases each). CDR1 is LNHDA, CDR2 SQIVND, per germline (reference sequence). V was pared by 3 bases and J by 4 bases, with 16 bases between. The CDR3 runs to 17 residues. CDR3 nucleotide sequence: TGTGCCAGTAGTATCGGTACAGGCCGGAGGGGGGCCAACGTCCTGACTTTC. This codes for CASSIGTGRRGANVLTF.

This clonotype was seen a few times. CDR3 bases: TGCGCCAGCGGCCCCGGGACAGGGGATCCCCGGGTCACAGATACGCAGTATTTT. Protein sequence: CASGPGTGDPRVTDTQYF. The chain employs TRBV5-1 and TRBJ2-3; TRBD1 matches 10 bases. CDR1 is SGHRS and CDR2 is YFSETQ in the germline V gene. The CDR3 covers 18 residues. J gave up 2 bases and V 7 bases, and 16 bases lay outside the gene matches.

This clonotype was observed at least ten times. V and J are TRBV27 and TRBJ1-4; D is uncertain. The CDR3 has 13 amino acids. V lost 5 bases to trimming and J lost 2 bases, with 6 bases between them. The germline V gene encodes CDR1 MNHEY and CDR2 SMNVEV (reference sequence). As DNA, the CDR3 is TGTGCCAGCAGTCCCACGACTAATGAAAAACTGTTTTTT. The encoded protein is CASSPTTNEKLFF. The whole variable domain, filled in from reference TRBV27 and TRBJ1-4, reads EAQVTQNPRYLITVTGKKLTVTCSQNMNHEYMSWYRQDPGLGLRQIYYSMNVEVTDKGDVPEGYKVSRKEKRNFPLILESPSPNQTSLYFCASSPTTNEKLFFGSGTQLSVL.

This clonotype was detected only a few times. The rearrangement links TRBV18 to TRBJ2-6, with 7 bases identical to TRBD1. The germline CDR1 and CDR2 sequences are KGHSH and LQKENI. V lost 6 bases to trimming and J lost 0 bases; unmatched junction nucleotides: 2. The CDR3 is 15 residues long. The CDR3 nucleotides are TGTGCCAGCTCCGGGACAGCCTCTGGGGCCAACGTCCTGACTTTC. Translating gives CASSGTASGANVLTF.

This clonotype occurred a few times. The chain joins TRBV27 to TRBJ1-1, with 10 positions matching TRBD1. With 7 bases clipped from V and 4 bases from J, the junction kept 6 bases outside the gene matches. This CDR3 is built from 14 residues. The germline gives CDR1 MNHEY, CDR2 SMNVEV (reference sequence). CDR3 sequence (DNA): TGTGCCAGCACTCGACAGGGGGCGGGCACTGAAGCTTTCTTT. Amino acids: CASTRQGAGTEAFF.